Given below is one T cell receptor (beta chain) in context. The Seattle site enrolled patients during active infection and followed them longitudinally. Under the authors' procedure: Reference gene primer amplification in the assay estimated nucleated cell counts. Generated by immunoSEQ multiplex PCR, the TCRdb table keeps only in-frame clones and is missing some. V and J calls and clone size are as listed in that table; D and trimming were resolved from the DNA. The table lists about 260,000 clones, over 75% of them singletons. This sample was taken from a study of blood T cell repertoires in COVID-19. Overall study: COVID-19 samples, acute and convalescent, were from the United States, Italy and Spain.

The trim removed 6 bases at V and 4 bases at J, leaving 5 bases unmatched. The length of the CDR3 is 14 residues. Per the germline V gene, CDR1 is MGHRA and CDR2 is YSYEKL. The genes are TRBV4-1 and TRBJ1-5; 8 nucleotides align to TRBD1. This sequence was found in a woman between 65 and 79 years old with COVID-19, enrolled during active disease. Material for sequencing was peripheral blood. The CDR3 sequence is CASSPGQVNQPQHF. DNA of the CDR3: TGCGCCAGCAGTCCGGGACAGGTTAATCAGCCCCAGCATTTT.